This T cell receptor beta chain stems from a study of T cell responses to AZD1222 COVID-19 vaccine. Study details: Second doses that came at about 4 or about 12 weeks were put together.

TCRdb keeps only in-frame clones here, not all; method: immunoSEQ multiplex PCR. The table has about 140,000 clones, over 90% seen once. The CDR3 is 13 amino acids. V lost 4 bases to trimming and J lost 2 bases, with 9 bases between them. In germline, CDR1 is LGHDT, CDR2 YNNKEL (reference sequence). Sequencing used peripheral blood, obtained on day 0 of AZD1222 vaccination. This sequence was found in an adult in good health. The genes are TRBV3-1 (or the pseudogene TRBV3-2) and TRBJ2-7; D remains unclear. In nucleotides, the CDR3 is TGTGCCAGCAGCCCCAGGTTTCCCTACGAGCAGTACTTC. Protein product: CASSPRFPYEQYF.